The 18 T cell receptor beta chains below were found in one sample sequenced in a study of CD4 T cells in relation to SARS-CoV-2 and coronaviruses. Profiling relied on immunoSEQ multiplex PCR, and the TCRdb table lists in-frame clones only, not all of them. The profile shows 20,000 to 25,000 clones, more than 65% of them singletons. Before the COVID-19 pandemic, during about 2011-2019, CD4+ T cells were taken from unexposed donors. Isolation of CD4+ T cells took place after nine to ten days in culture. Antigen specificity for these receptors is unknown. The source material was CD4+ T cells from PBMCs, cultured in vitro. The receptor set was obtained from a human donor in good health.

The rearrangement links TRBV28 to TRBJ2-7; weak D call: TRBD2 (5 bases). The length of the CDR3 is 14 residues. Trimming took off 4 bases at V and 4 bases at J, with 14 bases between the two ends. From germline, CDR1 is MDHEN and CDR2 SYDVKM. The CDR3 here is CASSSAVGIYEQYF. In DNA, the CDR3 is TGTGCCAGCAGTTCAGCGGTGGGAATATACGAGCAGTACTTC. Together with reference TRBV28 and TRBJ2-7, the CDR3 gives the full variable domain: DVKVTQSSRYLVKRTGEKVFLECVQDMDHENMFWYRQDPGLGLRLIYFSYDVKMKEKGDIPEGYSVSREKKERFSLILESASTNQTSMYLCASSSAVGIYEQYFGPGTRLTVT.

This clone appeared a few times. The genes are TRBV5-1 and TRBJ1-1; TRBD1 is a possible D gene (5 bases). The CDR3 consists of 16 residues. Trimming shortened V by 0 bases and J by 2 bases, and 14 bases separated the two germline ends. The germline gives CDR1 SGHRS, CDR2 YFSETQ. The CDR3 region has the DNA TGCGCCAGCAGCTTGGTTTATGTCAGGGAAAACACTGAAGCTTTCTTT. It yields the protein CASSLVYVRENTEAFF.

The chain is built from TRBV11-2 and TRBJ1-4; 10 bases line up with TRBD1. This CDR3 has 16 amino acids. V was clipped by 0 bases and J by 8 bases; unmatched bases: 6. Germline V gene data show CDR1 as SGHAT and CDR2 as FQNNGV. The CDR3 nucleotides are TGTGCCAGCAGCTTAGATGGGGACAGGGGTTGGGAAAAACTGTTTTTT. Protein: CASSLDGDRGWEKLFF.

The gene calls are TRBV29-1 and TRBJ2-7; possibly TRBD1 or TRBD2 for D (6 bases each). This CDR3 spans 15 amino acids. Germline loops: CDR1 SQVTM, CDR2 ANQGSEA. V dropped 4 bases and J dropped 7 bases, with 23 bases sitting between them. The CDR3 here is CSVGSGASPLREQYF. CDR3 DNA: TGCAGCGTTGGTTCGGGGGCCTCCCCCCTACGAGAGCAGTACTTC.

CDR3 sequence reads: CASSQDLSGDSPLHF. CDR3 bases: TGTGCCAGCAGCCAAGATCTGTCAGGGGATTCACCCCTCCACTTT. This chain uses TRBV3-1 (or the pseudogene TRBV3-2) with TRBJ1-6, with a weak D call TRBD1 (6 bases). The CDR3 contains 15 residues. Germline V gene sequence: CDR1 LGHDT, CDR2 YNNKEL (reference sequence). V lost 0 bases, J lost 8 bases, and 11 bases lay in between.

This chain joins TRBV10-3 and TRBJ2-1; 9 bases align to TRBD2. J was trimmed by 5 bases and V by 5 bases; bases with no gene match: 4. Germline CDR1 ENHRY, CDR2 SYGVKD. The CDR3 sequence is 14 residues long. The CDR3 coding sequence is TGTGCCATCAGTAGCAGACTAGCGGACAATGAGCAGTTCTTC. Its translation: CAISSRLADNEQFF.

The CDR3 sequence: CASSPSATLNQEYEQYF. In nucleotides, the CDR3 is TGCGCCAGCAGCCCCTCGGCCACCCTTAACCAGGAATACGAGCAGTACTTC. The chain carries TRBV5-1 and TRBJ2-7; the D is unclear. CDR1 and CDR2 (germline): SGHRS, YFSETQ. V was clipped by 4 bases and J by 4 bases, with 24 bases between them. CDR3 length equals 17 residues. Based on the CDR3 plus reference TRBV5-1 and TRBJ2-7, the full variable domain is KAGVTQTPRYLIKTRGQQVTLSCSPISGHRSVSWYQQTPGQGLQFLFEYFSETQRNKGNFPGRFSGRQFSNSRSEMNVSTLELGDSALYLCASSPSATLNQEYEQYFGPGTRLTVT.

The chain employs TRBV5-4 and TRBJ1-1; TRBD1 agrees at 10 bases. This CDR3 contains 19 residues. Germline V gene data show CDR1 as SGHNT and CDR2 as YYREEE (reference sequence). V shed 2 bases and J 0 bases; nucleotides not matched to a gene: 13. The CDR3 DNA follows: TGTGCCAGCAGCTTACAATTTCGACAGGGGGCAGGCATGAACACTGAAGCTTTCTTT. As protein: CASSLQFRQGAGMNTEAFF.

The gene calls are TRBV18 and TRBJ2-1; maybe TRBD2 (7 bases). Germline CDR1 and CDR2: KGHSH and LQKENI. V was shortened by 0 bases and J by 9 bases, with 21 bases between the two germline ends. The CDR3 runs 17 residues. CDR3 DNA: TGTGCCAGCTCACCACCTTCTTTAGGGGGAGGGCCGGCTGAGCAGTTCTTC. Amino acid sequence: CASSPPSLGGGPAEQFF.

This chain joins TRBV19 and TRBJ2-7, with D possibly matching TRBD2 (6 bases). The length of the CDR3 is 15 residues. The germline V and J ends were trimmed by 7 bases and 7 bases, with 23 bases remaining between them. Germline assignment: CDR1 LNHDA and CDR2 SQIVND (reference sequence). CDR3 sequence reads: CASKRAASEPSEQYF. The CDR3 DNA sequence: TGTGCCAGTAAGAGGGCGGCTAGCGAGCCATCTGAGCAGTACTTC.

The chain carries TRBV19 and TRBJ2-1, with a tentative D call TRBD2 (6 bases). Germline loops: CDR1 LNHDA, CDR2 SQIVND (reference sequence). V was pared by 11 bases and J by 2 bases, with 25 bases between. The CDR3 runs 17 residues. The CDR3 loop is CASGSGVGGGPYNEQFF. CDR3 nucleotides: TGTGCCTCAGGCTCTGGGGTTGGGGGAGGACCCTACAATGAGCAGTTCTTC.

V usage is TRBV5-6 and J usage is TRBJ2-7, with D possibly being TRBD1 (5 bases). Deletions cut 4 bases from V and 3 bases from J, with 11 bases between. Germline CDR1 is SGHDT and CDR2 is YYEEEE. The CDR3 is made up of 13 amino acids. The CDR3 is CASSRPGFYEQYF. The CDR3 region has the DNA TGTGCCAGCAGCCGTCCAGGGTTCTACGAGCAGTACTTC. The whole variable domain, filled in from reference TRBV5-6 and TRBJ2-7, reads DAGVTQSPTHLIKTRGQQVTLRCSPKSGHDTVSWYQQALGQGPQFIFQYYEEEERQRGNFPDRFSGHQFPNYSSELNVNALLLGDSALYLCASSRPGFYEQYFGPGTRLTVT.

The CDR3 DNA reads TGTGCCAGCAGCTCCGGGGGGCGGAGCAATCAGCCCCAGCATTTT. It yields the protein CASSSGGRSNQPQHF. The chain couples TRBV5-6 to TRBJ1-5, with D maybe TRBD1 (6 bases). The V gene lost 3 bases and the J gene lost 1 base, with 11 bases spanning the gap. The V gene's germline CDR1 is SGHDT and CDR2 YYEEEE. CDR3 length equals 15 residues.

The V gene is TRBV12-3 or TRBV12-4, the J gene TRBJ2-7, with 10 nucleotides matching TRBD1. This CDR3 has 12 amino acids. V was clipped by 8 bases and J by 2 bases; unmatched bases: 0. CDR3 residues: CASGTGAYEQYF. CDR3 coding DNA: TGTGCCAGCGGGACAGGGGCCTACGAGCAGTACTTC.

The J gene is TRBJ1-1, the V gene TRBV27; D may be TRBD1 (5 bases). V dropped 0 bases and J dropped 6 bases, with 11 bases sitting between them. The CDR3 is made up of 14 amino acids. CDR1 MNHEY and CDR2 SMNVEV come from the germline V gene (reference sequence). The CDR3 reads CASSLSGVGAEAFF. CDR3 sequence (DNA): TGTGCCAGCAGTTTATCCGGGGTAGGGGCTGAAGCTTTCTTT.

This clone appeared once. This rearrangement joins TRBV5-1 to TRBJ2-3; TRBD2 agrees at 15 bases. This CDR3 is 17 amino acids long. The V segment lost 4 bases and the J segment 3 bases; nucleotides outside the gene matches: 6. The germline V gene has CDR1 SGHRS and CDR2 YFSETQ. Here the CDR3 reads CASSTGLAGGKTDTQYF. CDR3 in DNA: TGCGCCAGCAGCACCGGACTAGCGGGAGGGAAGACAGATACGCAGTATTTT.

The chain links TRBV27 to TRBJ2-7; 8 bases line up with TRBD2. Germline lookup yields CDR1 MNHEY and CDR2 SMNVEV (reference sequence). The CDR3 has 15 residues. After removal of 6 bases from V and 4 bases from J, the junction contained 11 bases not matched to a gene. The CDR3 sequence: CASRPGTSIIYEQYF. The CDR3 DNA is TGTGCCAGCAGACCAGGGACTAGTATCATTTACGAGCAGTACTTC.

This clone showed up just once. This chain connects TRBV5-1 to TRBJ2-1; 11 bases fit TRBD2. CDR3 length: 17 residues. J lost 7 bases, V lost 3 bases, and 12 bases had no gene match. From germline, CDR1 is SGHRS and CDR2 YFSETQ. CDR3 sequence: CASSSGNSGRALNEQFF. The CDR3 nucleotides read TGCGCCAGCAGCTCAGGAAATAGCGGGAGGGCGTTGAATGAGCAGTTCTTC.